Detailed here is one T cell receptor beta chain. What antigen it recognizes has not been identified. Nothing much larger sits one base from this clone, and base qualities are not available. This entry is derived from a study of blood T cell repertoires in COVID-19 (dated by TCRdb to 2020 to 2022). General notes on the study: The collaborator samples originated in the United States, Italy and Spain and spanned the acute and convalescent phases of COVID-19. The material from the prospective study consisted of cDNA or gDNA derived from T cells, B-cell-depleted T cells, or PBMCs. Deeply sampled blood TCRbeta repertoires from subjects exposed to, actively infected with, or recovered from COVID-19 were included in the dataset. The repertoires were released in a freely available public database meant as a resource for research on the immune response to SARS-CoV-2. Samples were obtained from the ongoing ImmuneRACE study (first 160 participants) and from approximately 1,200 subjects provided by 6 global collaborators. Nearly every sample came with metadata listing a de-identified subject ID, COVID-19 status, age in years and sex. Where available, HLA class I and class II types were obtained from metadata supplied by the sample provider rather than from assay-based typing. Overall study results and their limits: Clinical and demographic metadata were provided uncurated, with the amount varying by source and participant.

TCRbeta CDR3 regions were amplified from genomic DNA by means of the immunoSEQ Assay, a bias-controlled multiplex PCR. In the authors' own workflow: The number of nucleated cells in each sample was estimated by amplification of reference gene primers within the assay. To quantify the absolute abundance of each unique TCRbeta CDR3 rearrangement, sequence reads were collapsed and filtered. For each sample, productive Simpson clonality was calculated as the square root of Simpson's diversity index across productive rearrangements. The source is immuneACCESS, and TCRdb retained only in-frame sequences with V and J called. Part of the clones is not carried over; for the studies checked, unresolved V genes explain less than half of this, and the remainder is unexplained. That table is the source of V, J and clone size, and D and trimming were worked out from the DNA. The sample includes 55,000 to 90,000 clones, with 91% observed a single time. In total, the top ten clones hold approximately 14% of the sample.

The germline V gene encodes CDR1 WSHSY and CDR2 SAAADI. Spanning cysteine to phenylalanine, the CDR3 consists of 13 amino acids. The kept DNA is CDR3 alone, 39 bases in frame from the first base. Here V drops 11 bases and J drops 0 bases, and the junction holds 4 bases not matched to any gene. Collaborating institutions collected whole blood in K2EDTA tubes following their own protocols. For TCRbeta analysis, collaborators shipped samples in one of three forms: frozen whole blood, isolated PBMCs, or DNA extracted from either of those sample types. The sequence came from a human donor with active COVID-19. The donor label of this sample is uncertain. The sequencing sample was made of peripheral blood. Recombination connected TRBV10-2 to TRBJ2-3; the central 8 bases match TRBD2. The DNA sequence is TGCGCCGCGGGGGGCGGTAGCACAGATACGCAGTATTTT. Its product reads: CAAGGGSTDTQYF.